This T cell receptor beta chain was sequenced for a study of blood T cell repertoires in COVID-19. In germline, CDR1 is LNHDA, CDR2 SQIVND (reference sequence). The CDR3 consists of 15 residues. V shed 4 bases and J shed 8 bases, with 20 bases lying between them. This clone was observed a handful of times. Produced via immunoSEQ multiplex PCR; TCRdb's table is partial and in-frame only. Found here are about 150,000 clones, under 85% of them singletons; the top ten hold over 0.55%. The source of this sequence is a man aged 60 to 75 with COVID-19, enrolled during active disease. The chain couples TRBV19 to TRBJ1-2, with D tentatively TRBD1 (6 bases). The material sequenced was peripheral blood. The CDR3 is CASSTTPRQVQGYTF. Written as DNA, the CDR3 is TGTGCCAGTAGTACCACACCTAGACAGGTCCAAGGCTACACCTTC.